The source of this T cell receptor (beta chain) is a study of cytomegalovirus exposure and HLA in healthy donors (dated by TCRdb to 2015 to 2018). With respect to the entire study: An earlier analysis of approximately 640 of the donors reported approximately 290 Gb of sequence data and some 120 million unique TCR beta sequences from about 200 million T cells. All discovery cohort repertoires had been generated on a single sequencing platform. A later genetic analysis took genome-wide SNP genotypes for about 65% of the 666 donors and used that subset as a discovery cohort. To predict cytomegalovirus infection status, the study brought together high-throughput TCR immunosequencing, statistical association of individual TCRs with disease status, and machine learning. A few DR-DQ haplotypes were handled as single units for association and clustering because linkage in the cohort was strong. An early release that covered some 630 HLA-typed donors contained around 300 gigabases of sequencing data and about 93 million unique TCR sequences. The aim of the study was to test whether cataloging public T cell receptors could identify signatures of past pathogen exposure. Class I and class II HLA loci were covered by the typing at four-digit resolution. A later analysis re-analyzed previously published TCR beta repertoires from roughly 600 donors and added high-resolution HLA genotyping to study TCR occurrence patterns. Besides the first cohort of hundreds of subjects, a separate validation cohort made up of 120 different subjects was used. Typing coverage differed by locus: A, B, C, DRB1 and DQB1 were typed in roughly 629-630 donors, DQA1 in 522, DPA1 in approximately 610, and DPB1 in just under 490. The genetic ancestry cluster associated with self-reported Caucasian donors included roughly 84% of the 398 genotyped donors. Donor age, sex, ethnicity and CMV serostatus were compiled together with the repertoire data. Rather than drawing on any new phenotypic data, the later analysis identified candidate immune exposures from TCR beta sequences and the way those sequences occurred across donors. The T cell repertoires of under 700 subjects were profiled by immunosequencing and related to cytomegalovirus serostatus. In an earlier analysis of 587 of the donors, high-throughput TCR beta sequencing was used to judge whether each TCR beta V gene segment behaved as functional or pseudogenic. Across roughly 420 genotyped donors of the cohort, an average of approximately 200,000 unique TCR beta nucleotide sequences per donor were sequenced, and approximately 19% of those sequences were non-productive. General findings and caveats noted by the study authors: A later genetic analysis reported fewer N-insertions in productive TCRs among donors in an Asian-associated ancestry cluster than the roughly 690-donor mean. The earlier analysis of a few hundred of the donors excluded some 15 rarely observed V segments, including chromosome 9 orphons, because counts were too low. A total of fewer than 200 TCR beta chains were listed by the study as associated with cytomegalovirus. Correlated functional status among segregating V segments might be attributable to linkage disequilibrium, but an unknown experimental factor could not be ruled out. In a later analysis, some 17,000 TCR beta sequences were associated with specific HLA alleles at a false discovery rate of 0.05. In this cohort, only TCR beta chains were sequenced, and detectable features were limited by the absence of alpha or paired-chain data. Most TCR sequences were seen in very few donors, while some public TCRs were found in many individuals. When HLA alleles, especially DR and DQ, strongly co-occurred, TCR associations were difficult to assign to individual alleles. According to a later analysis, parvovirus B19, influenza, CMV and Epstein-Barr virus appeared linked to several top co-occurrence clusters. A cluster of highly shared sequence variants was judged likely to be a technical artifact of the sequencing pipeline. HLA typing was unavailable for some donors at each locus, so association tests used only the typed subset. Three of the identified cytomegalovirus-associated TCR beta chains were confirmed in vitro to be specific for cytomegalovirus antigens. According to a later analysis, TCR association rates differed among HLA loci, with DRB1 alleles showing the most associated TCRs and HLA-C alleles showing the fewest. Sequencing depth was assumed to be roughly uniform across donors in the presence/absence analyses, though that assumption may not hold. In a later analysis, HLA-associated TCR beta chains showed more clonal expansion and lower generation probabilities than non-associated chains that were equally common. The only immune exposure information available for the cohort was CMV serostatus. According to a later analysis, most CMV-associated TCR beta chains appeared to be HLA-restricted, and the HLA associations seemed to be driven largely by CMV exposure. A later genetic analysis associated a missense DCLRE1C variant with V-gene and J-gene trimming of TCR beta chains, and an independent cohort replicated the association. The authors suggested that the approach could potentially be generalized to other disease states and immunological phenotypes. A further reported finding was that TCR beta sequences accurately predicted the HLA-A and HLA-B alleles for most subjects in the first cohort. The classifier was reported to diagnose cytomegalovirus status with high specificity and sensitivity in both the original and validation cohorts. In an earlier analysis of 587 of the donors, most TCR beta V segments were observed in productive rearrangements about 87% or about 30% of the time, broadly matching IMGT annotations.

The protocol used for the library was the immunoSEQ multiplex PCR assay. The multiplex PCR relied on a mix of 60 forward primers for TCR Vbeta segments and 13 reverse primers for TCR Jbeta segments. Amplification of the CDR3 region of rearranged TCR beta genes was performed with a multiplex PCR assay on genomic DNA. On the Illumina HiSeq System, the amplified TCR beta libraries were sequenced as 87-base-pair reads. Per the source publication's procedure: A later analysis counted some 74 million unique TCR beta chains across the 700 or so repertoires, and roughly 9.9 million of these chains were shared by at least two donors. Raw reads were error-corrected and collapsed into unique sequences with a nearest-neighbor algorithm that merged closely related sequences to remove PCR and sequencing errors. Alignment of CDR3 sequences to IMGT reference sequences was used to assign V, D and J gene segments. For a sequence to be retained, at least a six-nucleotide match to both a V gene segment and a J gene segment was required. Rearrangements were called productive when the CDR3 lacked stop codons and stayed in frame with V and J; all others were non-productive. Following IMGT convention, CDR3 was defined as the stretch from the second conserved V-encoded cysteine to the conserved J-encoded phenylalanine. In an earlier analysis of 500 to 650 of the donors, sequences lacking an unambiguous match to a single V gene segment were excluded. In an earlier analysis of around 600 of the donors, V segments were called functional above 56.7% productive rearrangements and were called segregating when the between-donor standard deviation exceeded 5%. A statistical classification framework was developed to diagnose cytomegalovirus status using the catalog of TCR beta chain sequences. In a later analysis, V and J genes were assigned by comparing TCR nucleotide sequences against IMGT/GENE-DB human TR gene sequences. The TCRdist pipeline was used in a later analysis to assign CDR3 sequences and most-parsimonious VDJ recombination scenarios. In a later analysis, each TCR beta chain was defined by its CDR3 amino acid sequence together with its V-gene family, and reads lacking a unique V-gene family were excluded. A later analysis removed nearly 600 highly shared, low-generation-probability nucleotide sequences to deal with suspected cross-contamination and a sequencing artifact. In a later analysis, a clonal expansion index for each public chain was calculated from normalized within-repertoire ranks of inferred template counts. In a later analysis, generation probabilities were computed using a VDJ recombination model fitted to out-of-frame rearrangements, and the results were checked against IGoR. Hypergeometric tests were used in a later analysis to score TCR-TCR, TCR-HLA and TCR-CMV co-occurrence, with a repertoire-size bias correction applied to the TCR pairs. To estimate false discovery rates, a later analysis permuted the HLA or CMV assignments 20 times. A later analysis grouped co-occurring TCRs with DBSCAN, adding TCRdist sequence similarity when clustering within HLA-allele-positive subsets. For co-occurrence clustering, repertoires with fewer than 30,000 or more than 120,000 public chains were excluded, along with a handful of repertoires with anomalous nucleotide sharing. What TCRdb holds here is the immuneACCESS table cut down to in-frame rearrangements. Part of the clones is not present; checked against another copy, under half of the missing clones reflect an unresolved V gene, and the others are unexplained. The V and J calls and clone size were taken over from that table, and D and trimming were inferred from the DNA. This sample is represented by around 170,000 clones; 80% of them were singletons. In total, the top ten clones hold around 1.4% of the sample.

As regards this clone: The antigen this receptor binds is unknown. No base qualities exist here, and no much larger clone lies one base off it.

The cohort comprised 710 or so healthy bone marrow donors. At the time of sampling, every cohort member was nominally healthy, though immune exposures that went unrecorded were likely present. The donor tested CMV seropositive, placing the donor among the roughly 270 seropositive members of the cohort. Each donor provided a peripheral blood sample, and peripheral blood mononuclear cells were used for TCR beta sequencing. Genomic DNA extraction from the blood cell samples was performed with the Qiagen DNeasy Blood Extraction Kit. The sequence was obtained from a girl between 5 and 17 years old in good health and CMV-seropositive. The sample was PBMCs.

The DNA sequence is as follows: TGTGCCAGCAGCTCGGGACTAGCGGGAGTAAATGAGCAGTTCTTC. The encoded protein is CASSSGLAGVNEQFF. The chain uses TRBV5-6 and TRBJ2-1; 14 nucleotides in the junction match TRBD2. At the junction V is shortened by 3 bases and J by 7 bases; bases outside the gene matches: 3. The germline V gene yields SGHDT for CDR1 and YYEEEE for CDR2. The CDR3 covers 15 residues, taking in both the cysteine and the phenylalanine. The only DNA kept is the CDR3, 45 bases in frame from the first base.